The clone carrying this TCR beta chain has more than one count but fewer than ten. This entry is derived from a study of T cells after yellow fever vaccination. The CDR3 runs 14 residues. Trimming cost V 3 bases and J 4 bases; bases outside gene matches: 4. TCRdb reprocessed the 5' RACE reads with MiXCR, giving one entry per CDR3 protein. The sample yields about 320,000 distinct CDR3 sequences, around a tenth seen once. The input for sequencing was CD4+ T cells sorted from PBMCs, taken 45 days after the yellow fever booster vaccination. The receptor was isolated from a man younger than 35 who received the YFV17D yellow fever vaccine. This chain connects TRBV12-3 or TRBV12-4 to TRBJ2-5; TRBD1 matches at 8 bases. CDR3 sequence (DNA): TGTGCCAGCAGTTTTCCACAGGGGGGAGAGACCCAGTACTTC. It encodes CASSFPQGGETQYF.